The 23 T cell receptor beta chains listed next were all sequenced from one sample in a study of immune heterogeneity within non-small cell lung tumors. Template input, which was bulk tumor genomic DNA, totaled roughly 650 ng per sample. Multiple widely separated biopsies were taken from each primary tumor at surgery. Newly diagnosed with untreated non-small cell lung cancer, the patients underwent curative surgery. Amplifying TCR beta CDR3 involved multiplex PCR carried out with 32 V and 13 J primers. Each CDR3 protein is one row after TCRdb ran MiXCR on the multiplex PCR reads. The repertoire holds roughly 5,000 distinct CDR3 sequences, with 36% as singletons. Source material: lung tumor tissue. These receptors all come from a woman between 45 and 65 years old with non-small cell lung cancer.

In its sample, this clonotype ranks as medium-sized (0.01 to 0.1%). The chain carries TRBV5-4 and TRBJ2-7; 10 bases fit TRBD2. The V and J ends lost 4 bases and 1 base, in that order; junction bases with no gene match: 8. Germline values: CDR1 SGHNT, CDR2 YYREEE (reference sequence). The CDR3 runs to 16 residues. CDR3 loop: CASSNRPGLASYEQYF. As DNA, the CDR3 is TGTGCCAGCAGCAACCGTCCGGGACTAGCGTCCTACGAGCAGTACTTC. The full variable domain, in which reference TRBV5-4 and TRBJ2-7 provide the parts outside the CDR3, is ETGVTQSPTHLIKTRGQQVTLRCSSQSGHNTVSWYQQALGQGPQFIFQYYREEENGRGNFPPRFSGLQFPNYSSELNVNALELDDSALYLCASSNRPGLASYEQYFGPGTRLTVT.

The rearrangement uses TRBV7-6 and TRBJ2-1; tentative D call: TRBD2 (7 bases). The CDR3 sequence is 21 residues long. From germline, CDR1 is SGHVS and CDR2 FNYEAQ. V was shortened by 0 bases and J by 11 bases, with 35 bases between the two germline ends. CDR3 loop: CASSLAGRGTFGASGLQQQFF. CDR3 sequence (DNA): TGTGCCAGCAGCTTAGCTGGTCGCGGGACATTTGGGGCTAGCGGCCTACAACAGCAGTTCTTC.

This chain uses TRBV11-1 with TRBJ2-4, with no clear D. Germline V gives CDR1 SGHAT, CDR2 FQDESV (reference sequence). The CDR3 totals 15 residues. The V and J ends lost 1 base and 3 bases respectively, with 10 bases between them. This CDR3 reads CASSLGTVGKNIQYF. In nucleotides, the CDR3 is TGTGCCAGCAGCTTAGGGACGGTAGGCAAAAACATTCAGTACTTC.

By share, this clonotype counts as medium-sized (0.01 to 0.1%). The chain carries TRBV28 and TRBJ2-7; 10 bases match TRBD2. V was pared by 5 bases and J by 4 bases, with 5 bases of the junction left unmatched. The CDR3 extends over 14 amino acids. Germline assignment: CDR1 MDHEN and CDR2 SYDVKM. The chain's CDR3 is CASSISTSGYEQYF. The CDR3 DNA reads TGTGCCAGCAGTATCTCGACTAGCGGGTACGAGCAGTACTTC.

Turning to this clonotype: This sequence may be a read error, since a much larger clone differs from it by one base. The chain uses TRBV19 and TRBJ2-4, with D uncertain. The CDR3 runs 13 residues. Germline V lookup: CDR1 LNHDA, CDR2 SQIVND (reference sequence). CDR3 residues: CANSIDSGNIQYF. In DNA form, the CDR3 reads TGTGCCAATAGTATAGATTCCGGAAACATTCAGTACTTC. Using reference TRBV19 and TRBJ2-4 for the parts outside the CDR3, the full variable domain is DGGITQSPKYLFRKEGQNVTLSCEQNLNHDAMYWYRQDPGQGLRLIYYSQIVNDFQKGDIAEGYSVSREKKESFPLTVTSAQKNPTAFYLCANSIDSGNIQYFGAGTRLSVL.

The count of this clonotype is one. V is TRBV19 and J is TRBJ2-3, with 13 bases aligning to TRBD2. The CDR3 totals 16 residues. V was pared by 6 bases and J by 3 bases, with 6 bases of the junction left unmatched. CDR1 is LNHDA and CDR2 is SQIVND in the germline V gene (reference sequence). The DNA of the CDR3 is TGTGCCAGTAGCGGACTAGCGGGAGAAGGAACAGATACGCAGTATTTT. Protein sequence: CASSGLAGEGTDTQYF.

Many counts were recorded for this clonotype. The rearrangement joins TRBV14 to TRBJ2-1; 8 bases line up with TRBD2. V gave up 0 bases and J gave up 0 bases; unmatched junction bases: 4. The CDR3 length is 17 residues. CDR1 is SGHDN, CDR2 FVKESK, per germline. This CDR3 is CASSQDRGGSSYNEQFF. DNA for the CDR3: TGTGCCAGCAGCCAAGATCGCGGGGGGTCCTCCTACAATGAGCAGTTCTTC.

By its share, this clonotype is medium-sized. The chain has TRBV7-9 and TRBJ2-7, with 10 bases identical to TRBD1. The germline gives CDR1 SEHNR, CDR2 FQNEAQ (reference sequence). J lost 2 bases, V lost 1 base, and 2 bases had no gene match. This CDR3 has 15 amino acids. The chain's CDR3 is CASSLVGQGAYEQYF. The CDR3 region has the DNA TGTGCCAGCAGCTTAGTAGGACAGGGGGCCTACGAGCAGTACTTC.

Only a few counts were recorded for this clonotype. Just one base apart from a much larger clone, this may be a read error. The V and J genes are TRBV7-2 and TRBJ1-1; D is unresolved. V was trimmed by 5 bases and J by 1 base, leaving 11 bases between them. There are 14 residues in the CDR3. CDR1 and CDR2 from the germline V gene are SGHTA and FQGNSA. CDR3 sequence: CASSQIVGNTEAFF. The CDR3 region has the DNA TGTGCCAGCAGCCAAATTGTTGGGAACACTGAAGCTTTCTTT.

This chain joins TRBV28 and TRBJ1-2, with 7 bases aligning to TRBD1. In germline, CDR1 is MDHEN, CDR2 SYDVKM. The CDR3 totals 13 residues. V lost 6 bases and J lost 3; bases outside the gene matches: 4. The chain's CDR3 is CASSTGQYYGYTF. CDR3 nucleotides: TGTGCCAGCAGCACGGGACAGTACTATGGCTACACCTTC.

On this clonotype itself: A much larger clone differs from this one at a single base, so this may be a read error. Lacking the conserved final phenylalanine or tryptophan, this CDR3 likely reflects a read error. The chain couples TRBV5-1 to TRBJ1-5, with a tentative D call TRBD1 (5 bases). Germline V gives CDR1 SGHRS, CDR2 YFSETQ. The CDR3 has 15 amino acids. Trimming left V 4 bases short and J 3 bases short, with 14 bases between. The CDR3 bases are TGCGCCAGCAGCCGGACCGGGGACCACAATCAGCCCCAGCATTCT. As protein: CASSRTGDHNQPQHS.

The chain links TRBV20-1 to TRBJ2-7, with TRBD2 matching 10 bases. Germline values: CDR1 DFQATT, CDR2 SNEGSKA (reference sequence). The V gene end was trimmed by 5 bases and the J gene end by 0 bases; junction bases not matched to a gene: 7. The CDR3 length is 15 residues. CDR3 DNA sequence: TGCAGTGCTTTACGGACTAGCGGTCTCTCCTACGAGCAGTACTTC. Protein sequence: CSALRTSGLSYEQYF.

The table lists this clonotype with many counts. The chain is built from TRBV28 and TRBJ1-1; D uncertain. With 2 bases removed from V and 5 bases from J, the gap between germline ends came to 9 bases. This CDR3 comprises 13 residues. CDR1 MDHEN and CDR2 SYDVKM come from the germline V gene. The CDR3 protein is CASSLGGKTEAFF. The CDR3, as DNA: TGTGCCAGCAGTTTAGGAGGAAAAACTGAAGCTTTCTTT.

This clonotype is medium-sized in the sample. The rearrangement links TRBV12-3 or TRBV12-4 to TRBJ1-2; 11 positions agree with TRBD1. This CDR3 has 15 amino acids. V gave up 5 bases and J gave up 8 bases; unmatched junction bases: 10. DNA of the CDR3: TGTGCCAGCAGTCCACGTGGGACAGGGGGTTTGGGCTACACCTTC. This translates into CASSPRGTGGLGYTF.

Relative to its sample, this clonotype is medium-sized. The junction and the germline gene differ at one end; a read error may be behind it. The chain uses TRBV12-3 or TRBV12-4 and TRBJ1-2; the D is unclear. This CDR3 has 14 amino acids. The CDR3: CASTLRRDGYGYTF. CDR3 nucleotides: TGTGCCAGCACTTTACGGCGAGACGGCTATGGCTACACCTTC.

This clonotype counts as medium-sized. The V gene is TRBV20-1, the J gene TRBJ1-1; maybe TRBD1 (5 bases). In germline, CDR1 is DFQATT, CDR2 SNEGSKA (reference sequence). V was shortened by 5 bases and J by 1 base, with 5 bases between the two germline ends. The CDR3 is made up of 11 amino acids. CDR3 bases: TGCAGTGCTCAGGGGAACACTGAAGCTTTCTTT. Residues: CSAQGNTEAFF.

The chain carries TRBV5-1 and TRBJ2-3, with 9 bases lining up with TRBD1. V shed 0 bases, J shed 2 bases, and the junction held 10 bases outside the gene matches. The V gene's germline CDR1 is SGHRS and CDR2 YFSETQ. The CDR3 loop spans 18 amino acids. The CDR3 region is CASSLARGQGVFTDTQYF. The DNA for the CDR3 is TGCGCCAGCAGCTTGGCAAGGGGACAGGGAGTGTTCACAGATACGCAGTATTTT.

Note on this clonotype: A clone one base away is much larger, so this may be a read error. The V and J genes are TRBV6-1 and TRBJ2-2; D remains ambiguous. CDR3 length: 13 amino acids. V was cut by 2 bases and J by 3 bases, with 4 bases left in between. Germline CDR1 and CDR2: MNHNS and SASEGT. The CDR3 loop is CASSEWDTGELFF. For the CDR3, the DNA is TGTGCCAGCAGTGAATGGGACACCGGGGAGCTGTTTTTT.

This clonotype was seen repeatedly, ten times or more. The V gene is TRBV5-1, the J gene TRBJ2-1; 7 positions agree with TRBD2. Unmatched junction bases numbered 7, after V lost 4 bases and J lost 6 bases. Germline loops: CDR1 SGHRS, CDR2 YFSETQ. The CDR3 spans 14 residues. This CDR3 reads CASSVRENSNEQFF. The CDR3 DNA reads as TGCGCCAGCAGCGTGCGGGAGAATTCCAATGAGCAGTTCTTC. Together with reference TRBV5-1 and TRBJ2-1, the CDR3 gives the full variable domain: KAGVTQTPRYLIKTRGQQVTLSCSPISGHRSVSWYQQTPGQGLQFLFEYFSETQRNKGNFPGRFSGRQFSNSRSEMNVSTLELGDSALYLCASSVRENSNEQFFGPGTRLTVL.

By proportion, this clonotype is medium-sized. This chain connects TRBV28 to TRBJ2-3; TRBD2 aligns across 14 bases. V lost 3 bases to trimming and J lost 5 bases; unmatched junction nucleotides: 16. CDR3 size: 20 residues. CDR1 is MDHEN, CDR2 SYDVKM, per germline. CDR3 protein: CASSLGLGGLAGARGDTQYF. CDR3 sequence (DNA): TGTGCCAGCAGTTTGGGGTTAGGGGGACTAGCGGGAGCCCGGGGAGATACGCAGTATTTT.

This clonotype ranks as medium-sized. This rearrangement joins TRBV7-9 to TRBJ1-5; TRBD1 might be the D (5 bases). This CDR3 spans 14 amino acids. V lost 3 bases and J 3 bases, leaving 9 bases between the germline ends. Germline V lookup: CDR1 SEHNR, CDR2 FQNEAQ (reference sequence). The CDR3 is CASSFQGTNQPQHF. DNA for the CDR3: TGTGCCAGCAGCTTCCAGGGAACCAATCAGCCCCAGCATTTT.

This clonotype is categorized as medium-sized (0.01 to 0.1%). The V and J genes are TRBV18 and TRBJ1-1; D is unclear. This CDR3 comprises 17 residues. Germline CDR1 reads KGHSH; CDR2 reads LQKENI. Trimming took off 3 bases at V and 1 base at J, with 18 bases between the two ends. The chain's CDR3 is CASSPPNQSHRNTEAFF. In DNA form, the CDR3 reads TGTGCCAGCTCACCTCCGAATCAGAGCCATAGGAACACTGAAGCTTTCTTT.

This clonotype is classed as medium-sized. The chain combines TRBV30 with TRBJ1-3; D is unresolved. The CDR3 loop spans 15 amino acids. Between the trimmed V and J ends, which lost 0 bases and 1 base, there was a span of 10 bases. Per the germline V gene, CDR1 is GTSNPN and CDR2 is SVGIG (reference sequence). CDR3 protein: CAWSVQERSGNTIYF. The CDR3 nucleotides read TGTGCCTGGAGTGTTCAGGAGCGATCTGGAAACACCATATATTTT.